These 3 T cell receptor beta chains came from one sample sequenced in a study of cytomegalovirus exposure and HLA in healthy donors (dated by TCRdb to the late 2010s). The protocol used for the library was the immunoSEQ multiplex PCR assay. A mixture of 60 forward primers for TCR Vbeta segments and 13 reverse primers for TCR Jbeta segments was used in the multiplex PCR. The table comes from immuneACCESS by way of TCRdb, which keeps in-frame sequences with V and J called. Part of the clones is missing from these tables; in studies checked, under half for an unresolved V gene and the rest for unknown reasons. The sample table shows 150,000 to 200,000 clones, and about 72% are seen once. The leading ten clones occupy roughly 2.5% of the sample. The material sequenced was PBMCs. The receptors were gathered from a human donor in good health.

The chain joins TRBV2 to TRBJ1-1; D uncertain. The CDR3 length is 15 residues. Germline CDR1 reads SNHLY; CDR2 reads FYNNEI. Trimming left V 2 bases short and J 1 base short, with 11 bases between. The chain's CDR3 is CASSERLAGNTEAFF. DNA for the CDR3: TGTGCCAGCAGTGAACGGTTGGCAGGGAACACTGAAGCTTTCTTT.

The genes are TRBV2 and TRBJ2-7; TRBD1 agrees at 8 bases. The CDR3 is 13 amino acids. Looked up from germline, CDR1 is SNHLY and CDR2 is FYNNEI. Losses at the gene ends were 6 bases for V and 6 bases for J; bases not matched to a gene: 7. The CDR3 nucleotides are TGTGCCAGCAGGGGACAGGAGATGGCCGAGCAGTACTTC. Encoded protein: CASRGQEMAEQYF.

The rearrangement links TRBV19 to TRBJ1-4, with D uncertain. Trimming cost V 6 bases and J 8 bases, with 19 bases left between them. Germline loops: CDR1 LNHDA, CDR2 SQIVND (reference sequence). This CDR3 is 15 amino acids long. CDR3 sequence (DNA): TGTGCCAGTAGACCCCCGGGAAAGAGTGGAGAAAAACTGTTTTTT. It yields the protein CASRPPGKSGEKLFF.